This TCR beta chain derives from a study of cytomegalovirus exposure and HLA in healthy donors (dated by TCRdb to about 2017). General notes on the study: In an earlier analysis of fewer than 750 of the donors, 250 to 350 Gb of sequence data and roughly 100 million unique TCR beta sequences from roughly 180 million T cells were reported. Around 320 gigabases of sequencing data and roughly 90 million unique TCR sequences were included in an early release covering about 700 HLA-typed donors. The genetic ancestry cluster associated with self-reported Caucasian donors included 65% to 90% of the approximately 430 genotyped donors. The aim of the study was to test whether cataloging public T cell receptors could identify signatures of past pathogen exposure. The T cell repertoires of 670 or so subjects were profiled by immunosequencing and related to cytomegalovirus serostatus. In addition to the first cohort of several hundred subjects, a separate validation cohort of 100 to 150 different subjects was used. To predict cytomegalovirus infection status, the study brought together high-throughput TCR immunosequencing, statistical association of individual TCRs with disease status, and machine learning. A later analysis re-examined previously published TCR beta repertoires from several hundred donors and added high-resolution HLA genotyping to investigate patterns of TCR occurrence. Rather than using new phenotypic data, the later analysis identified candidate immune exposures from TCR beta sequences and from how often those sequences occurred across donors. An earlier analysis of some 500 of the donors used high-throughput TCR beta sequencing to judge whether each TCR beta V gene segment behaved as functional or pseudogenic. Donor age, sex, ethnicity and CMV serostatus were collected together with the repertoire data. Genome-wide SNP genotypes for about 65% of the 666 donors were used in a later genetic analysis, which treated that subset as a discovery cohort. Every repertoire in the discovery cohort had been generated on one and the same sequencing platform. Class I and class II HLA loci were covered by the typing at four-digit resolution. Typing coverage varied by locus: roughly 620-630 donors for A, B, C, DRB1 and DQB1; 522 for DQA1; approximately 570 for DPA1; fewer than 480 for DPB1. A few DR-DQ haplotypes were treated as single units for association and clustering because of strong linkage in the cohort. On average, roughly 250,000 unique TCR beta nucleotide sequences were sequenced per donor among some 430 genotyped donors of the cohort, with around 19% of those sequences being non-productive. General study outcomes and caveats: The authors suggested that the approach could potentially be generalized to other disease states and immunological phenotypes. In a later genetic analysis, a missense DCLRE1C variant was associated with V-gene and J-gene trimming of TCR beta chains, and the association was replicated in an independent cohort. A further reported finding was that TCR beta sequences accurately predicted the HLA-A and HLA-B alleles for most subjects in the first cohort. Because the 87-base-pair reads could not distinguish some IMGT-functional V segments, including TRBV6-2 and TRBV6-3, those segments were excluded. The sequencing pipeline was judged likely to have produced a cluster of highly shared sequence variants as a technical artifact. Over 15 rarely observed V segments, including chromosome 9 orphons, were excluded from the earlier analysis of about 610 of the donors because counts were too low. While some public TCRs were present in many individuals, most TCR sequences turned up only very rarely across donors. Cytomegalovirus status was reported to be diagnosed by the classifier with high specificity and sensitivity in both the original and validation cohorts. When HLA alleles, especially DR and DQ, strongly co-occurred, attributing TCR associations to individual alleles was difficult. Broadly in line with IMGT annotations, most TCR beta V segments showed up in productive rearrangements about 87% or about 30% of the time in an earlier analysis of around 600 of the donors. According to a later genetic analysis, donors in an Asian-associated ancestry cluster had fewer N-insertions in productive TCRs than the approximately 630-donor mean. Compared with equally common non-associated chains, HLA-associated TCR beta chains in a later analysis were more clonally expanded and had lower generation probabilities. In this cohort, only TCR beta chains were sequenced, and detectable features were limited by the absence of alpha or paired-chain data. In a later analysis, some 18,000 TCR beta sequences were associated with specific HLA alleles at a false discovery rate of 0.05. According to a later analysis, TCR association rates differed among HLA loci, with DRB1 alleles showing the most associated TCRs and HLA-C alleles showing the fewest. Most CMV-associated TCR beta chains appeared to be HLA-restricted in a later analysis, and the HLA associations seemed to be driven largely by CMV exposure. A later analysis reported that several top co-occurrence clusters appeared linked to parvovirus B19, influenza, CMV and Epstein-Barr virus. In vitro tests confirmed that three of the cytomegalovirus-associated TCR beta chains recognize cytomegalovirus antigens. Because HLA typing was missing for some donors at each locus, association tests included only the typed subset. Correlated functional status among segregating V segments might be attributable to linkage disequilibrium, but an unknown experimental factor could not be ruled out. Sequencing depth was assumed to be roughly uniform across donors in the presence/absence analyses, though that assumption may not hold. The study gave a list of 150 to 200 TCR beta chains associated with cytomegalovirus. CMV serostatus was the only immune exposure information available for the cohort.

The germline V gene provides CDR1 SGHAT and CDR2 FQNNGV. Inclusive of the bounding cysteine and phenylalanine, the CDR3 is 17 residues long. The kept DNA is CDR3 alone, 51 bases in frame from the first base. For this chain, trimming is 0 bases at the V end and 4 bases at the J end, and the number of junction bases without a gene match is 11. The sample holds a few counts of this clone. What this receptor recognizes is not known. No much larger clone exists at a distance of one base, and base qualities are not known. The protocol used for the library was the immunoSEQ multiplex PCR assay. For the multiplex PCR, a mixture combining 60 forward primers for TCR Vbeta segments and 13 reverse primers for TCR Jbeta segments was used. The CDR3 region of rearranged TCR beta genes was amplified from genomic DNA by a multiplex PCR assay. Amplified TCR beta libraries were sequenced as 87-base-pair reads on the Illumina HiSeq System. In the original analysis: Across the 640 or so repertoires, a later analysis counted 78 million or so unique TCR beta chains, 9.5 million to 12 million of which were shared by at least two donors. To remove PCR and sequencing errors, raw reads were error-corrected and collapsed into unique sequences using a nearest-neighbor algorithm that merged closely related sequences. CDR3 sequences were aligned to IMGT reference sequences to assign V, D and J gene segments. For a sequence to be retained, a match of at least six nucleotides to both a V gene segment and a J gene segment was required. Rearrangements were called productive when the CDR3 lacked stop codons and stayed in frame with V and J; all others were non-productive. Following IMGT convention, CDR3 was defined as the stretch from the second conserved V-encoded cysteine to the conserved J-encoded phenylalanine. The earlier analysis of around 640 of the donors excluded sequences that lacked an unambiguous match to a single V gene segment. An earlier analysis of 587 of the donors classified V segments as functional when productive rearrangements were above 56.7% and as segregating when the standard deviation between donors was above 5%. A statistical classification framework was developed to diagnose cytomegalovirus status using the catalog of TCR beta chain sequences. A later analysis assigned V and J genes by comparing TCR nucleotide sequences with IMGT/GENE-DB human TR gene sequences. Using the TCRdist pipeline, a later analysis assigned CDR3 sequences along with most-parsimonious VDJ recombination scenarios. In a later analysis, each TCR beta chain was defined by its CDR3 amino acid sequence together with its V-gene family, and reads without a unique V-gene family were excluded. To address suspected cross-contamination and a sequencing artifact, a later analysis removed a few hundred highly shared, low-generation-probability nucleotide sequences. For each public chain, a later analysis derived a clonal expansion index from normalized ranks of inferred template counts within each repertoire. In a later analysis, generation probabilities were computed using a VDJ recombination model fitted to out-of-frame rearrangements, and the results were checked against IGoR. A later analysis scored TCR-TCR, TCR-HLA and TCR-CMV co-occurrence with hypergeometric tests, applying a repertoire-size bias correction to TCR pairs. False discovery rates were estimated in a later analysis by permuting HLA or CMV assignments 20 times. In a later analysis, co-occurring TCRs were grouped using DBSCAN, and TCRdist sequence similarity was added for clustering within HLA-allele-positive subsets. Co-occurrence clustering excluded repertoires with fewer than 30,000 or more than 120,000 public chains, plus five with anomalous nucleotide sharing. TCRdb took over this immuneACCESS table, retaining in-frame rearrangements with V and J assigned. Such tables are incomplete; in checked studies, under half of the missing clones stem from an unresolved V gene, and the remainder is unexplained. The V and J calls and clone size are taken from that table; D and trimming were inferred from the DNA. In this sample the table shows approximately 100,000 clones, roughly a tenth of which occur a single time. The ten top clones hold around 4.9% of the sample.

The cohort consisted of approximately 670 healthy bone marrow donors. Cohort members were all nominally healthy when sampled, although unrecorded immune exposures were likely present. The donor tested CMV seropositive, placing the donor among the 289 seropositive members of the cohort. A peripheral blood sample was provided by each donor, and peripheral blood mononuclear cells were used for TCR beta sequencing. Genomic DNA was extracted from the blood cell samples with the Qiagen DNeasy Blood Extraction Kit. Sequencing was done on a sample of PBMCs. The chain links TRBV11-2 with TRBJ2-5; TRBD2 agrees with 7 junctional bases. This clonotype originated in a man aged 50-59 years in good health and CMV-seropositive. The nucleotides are TGTGCCAGCAGCTTAGATTCAGGCGGGAGTGGTGGAGAGACCCAGTACTTC. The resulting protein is CASSLDSGGSGGETQYF.